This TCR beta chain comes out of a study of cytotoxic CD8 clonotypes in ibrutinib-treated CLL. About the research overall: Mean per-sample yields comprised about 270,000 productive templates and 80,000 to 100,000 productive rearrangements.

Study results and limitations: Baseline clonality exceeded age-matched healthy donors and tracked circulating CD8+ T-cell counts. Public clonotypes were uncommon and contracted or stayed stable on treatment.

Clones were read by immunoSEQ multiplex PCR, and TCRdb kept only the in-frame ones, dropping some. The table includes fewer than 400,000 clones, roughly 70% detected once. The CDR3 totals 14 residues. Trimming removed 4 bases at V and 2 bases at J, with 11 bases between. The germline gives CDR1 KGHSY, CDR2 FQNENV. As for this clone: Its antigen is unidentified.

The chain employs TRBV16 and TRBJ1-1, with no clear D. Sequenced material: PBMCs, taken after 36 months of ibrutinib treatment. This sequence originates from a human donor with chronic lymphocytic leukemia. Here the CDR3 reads CASSLLRDNTEAFF. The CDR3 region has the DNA TGTGCCAGCAGCCTTTTGAGAGATAACACTGAAGCTTTCTTT.